This T cell receptor (beta chain) was captured by sequencing in a study of response to subunit inactivated influenza vaccine. Study results and limitations: Seasonal influenza vaccination, on each occasion, was suggested by the authors to recruit few new T cells.

This CDR3 has 15 amino acids. The trim removed 3 bases at V and 5 bases at J, leaving 7 bases unmatched. CDR1 and CDR2 (germline): KGHDR, SFDVKD. MiXCR was run by TCRdb on the RT-PCR reads, yielding one entry per CDR3 protein. The table includes 540,000 or so distinct CDR3 sequences, 10% to 15% detected once. For this clonotype: The antigen is undetermined.

This chain joins TRBV24-1 and TRBJ2-3; 7 bases align to TRBD2. The specimen was PBMCs from blood, collected around seven weeks after vaccination. This clonotype was sampled from a man between 50 and 59 years old who received an inactivated influenza vaccine. CDR3 DNA: TGTGCCACCAGTGATCCCGGGACTATCAGAGATACGCAGTATTTT. This translates into CATSDPGTIRDTQYF.